Below, 24 T cell receptor beta chains from the same sample are listed, as sequenced in a study of T cells in Graves' hyperthyroidism and ophthalmopathy. From RNA transcripts, TCR beta CDR3 regions were amplified. Using the HTBI primer set, a first-round RT-PCR was run on the TCR CDR3. TCRdb re-derived calls from the multiplex PCR reads in MiXCR, one entry per CDR3 protein. This sample has around 300,000 distinct CDR3 sequences; roughly an eighth occur once, and the top ten carry less than 8%. Sequenced sample: blood. The receptors stem from a woman aged 40 to 50 with Graves' hyperthyroidism.

In this sample, this clonotype turned up many times. The chain uses TRBV3-1 and TRBJ1-6; TRBD1 matches at 7 bases. Germline V gene lookup returns CDR1 LGHDT and CDR2 YNNKEL (reference sequence). The V and J ends lost 5 bases and 7 bases, in that order; junction bases with no gene match: 5. The CDR3 loop spans 14 amino acids. In DNA form, the CDR3 reads TGTGCCAGCAGCTCCGGGACAGAGAATTCACCCCTCCACTTT. This translates into CASSSGTENSPLHF.

This clonotype was recorded many times. The gene calls are TRBV5-8 and TRBJ1-1; 9 positions match TRBD1. Germline values: CDR1 SGHTS, CDR2 YDEGEE. CDR3 length: 14 residues. Unmatched junction bases numbered 2, after V lost 4 bases and J lost 1 base. The CDR3 DNA sequence: TGTGCCAGCAGCCGGACAGGGGAGAACACTGAAGCTTTCTTT. This codes for CASSRTGENTEAFF.

The sample holds many counts of this clonotype. The chain combines TRBV7-8 with TRBJ2-1; D unresolved. CDR3 length: 15 amino acids. V lost 5 bases to trimming and J lost 0 bases, with 11 bases between them. CDR1 is SGHVS and CDR2 is FQNEAQ in the germline V gene. The CDR3 spells CASSLVHGSYNEQFF. CDR3 bases: TGTGCCAGCAGCCTTGTCCACGGCTCCTACAATGAGCAGTTCTTC. The whole variable domain, filled in from reference TRBV7-8 and TRBJ2-1, reads GAGVSQSPRYKVAKRGQDVALRCDPISGHVSLFWYQQALGQGPEFLTYFQNEAQLDKSGLPSDRFFAERPEGSVSTLKIQRTQQEDSAVYLCASSLVHGSYNEQFFGPGTRLTVL.

This clonotype was seen only a few times. The gene calls are TRBV27 and TRBJ2-3, with D possibly TRBD2 on 7 matching bases. The length of the CDR3 is 15 residues. Per germline, CDR1 MNHEY and CDR2 SMNVEV (reference sequence). V was cut by 6 bases and J by 4 bases, with 17 bases left in between. The CDR3 loop reads CASRRLGGGADTQYF. DNA of the CDR3: TGTGCCAGCAGAAGACTAGGGGGGGGGGCAGATACGCAGTATTTT.

The V gene is TRBV6-2 or TRBV6-3, the J gene TRBJ2-3; possibly TRBD1 or TRBD2 for D (6 bases each). The CDR3 has 14 residues. Per germline, CDR1 MNHEY and CDR2 SVGEGT. V gave up 6 bases and J gave up 6 bases, with 16 bases separating them. The CDR3 is CASRRGEPMDTQYF. As DNA, the CDR3 is TGTGCCAGCAGGAGGGGGGAGCCGATGGATACGCAGTATTTT.

The rearrangement links TRBV7-9 to TRBJ1-6; 8 nucleotides agree with TRBD1. Germline-derived CDR1 and CDR2 are SEHNR and FQNEAQ (reference sequence). Unmatched junction bases numbered 8, after V lost 5 bases and J lost 11 bases. The length of the CDR3 is 14 residues. The CDR3 here is CASSRGQGHAPLHF. DNA of the CDR3: TGTGCCAGCAGCCGAGGACAGGGACATGCACCCCTCCACTTT.

This clonotype was counted many times. The J gene is TRBJ2-1, the V gene TRBV3-1; 12 bases line up with TRBD2. The ends lost 3 bases at V and 6 bases at J; junction bases unmatched: 3. From germline, CDR1 is LGHDT and CDR2 YNNKEL (reference sequence). This CDR3 region has 15 residues. The CDR3 DNA sequence: TGTGCCAGCAGCCATGGGACTAGCGGGTTCAATGAGCAGTTCTTC. As protein: CASSHGTSGFNEQFF.

The chain uses TRBV25-1 and TRBJ2-7; D call uncertain. Trimming cost V 6 bases and J 2 bases, with 14 bases left between them. The germline V gene encodes CDR1 MGHDK and CDR2 SYGVNS. This CDR3 is 14 amino acids long. CDR3 in amino acids: CASRGSGGTYEQYF. CDR3 DNA sequence: TGTGCCAGCAGAGGGTCCGGCGGAACCTACGAGCAGTACTTC.

This clonotype was observed at least ten times. The V and J genes are TRBV5-8 and TRBJ2-2; 11 nucleotides agree with TRBD1. The V gene's germline CDR1 is SGHTS and CDR2 YDEGEE. V was clipped by 3 bases and J by 5 bases; unmatched bases: 6. The CDR3 has 16 amino acids. The chain's CDR3 is CASSSGQGAWTGELFF. In DNA form, the CDR3 reads TGTGCCAGCAGCTCCGGACAGGGGGCGTGGACCGGGGAGCTGTTTTTT. The whole variable domain, remainder taken from reference TRBV5-8 and TRBJ2-2, is EAGVTQSPTHLIKTRGQQATLRCSPISGHTSVYWYQQALGLGLQFLLWYDEGEERNRGNFPPRFSGRQFPNYSSELNVNALELEDSALYLCASSSGQGAWTGELFFGEGSRLTVL.

The gene calls are TRBV15 and TRBJ2-7; 7 nucleotides match TRBD2. V trimming: 6 bases; J trimming: 3 bases; junction bases outside the gene matches: 8. The CDR3 extends over 14 amino acids. The germline V gene encodes CDR1 LNHNV and CDR2 YYDKDF (reference sequence). The CDR3 region has the DNA TGTGCCACCAGTCCGAGTTGGGGGGGCTACGAGCAGTACTTC. As protein: CATSPSWGGYEQYF.

This clonotype was seen ten or more times. This rearrangement joins TRBV6-5 to TRBJ1-5; tentatively, D is TRBD1 (5 bases). Trimming took off 2 bases at V and 4 bases at J, with 12 bases between the two ends. The length of the CDR3 is 15 residues. The germline CDR1 and CDR2 sequences are MNHEY and SVGAGI. This CDR3 is CASSYRGGGNQPQHF. The CDR3, as DNA: TGTGCCAGCAGTTACCGGGGGGGGGGGAATCAGCCCCAGCATTTT.

This clonotype was seen repeatedly, ten times or more. The rearrangement joins TRBV10-3 to TRBJ1-5; maybe TRBD1 (5 bases). The CDR3 contains 14 residues. Germline values: CDR1 ENHRY, CDR2 SYGVKD. V dropped 0 bases and J dropped 9 bases, with 12 bases sitting between them. CDR3 coding DNA: TGTGCCATCAGTGAGTCAGACAGCGGCGGGCCCCAGCATTTT. This codes for CAISESDSGGPQHF.

This clonotype was counted a few times. The CDR3 DNA reads as TGTGCCAGCAGCTCCAGATTCAGGACGGCCGCTAATGAAAAACTGTTTTTT. Translated, it gives CASSSRFRTAANEKLFF. V gene TRBV7-9 combines with J gene TRBJ1-4; D remains unclear. The CDR3 runs to 17 residues. The germline gives CDR1 SEHNR, CDR2 FQNEAQ (reference sequence). V was cut by 4 bases and J by 3 bases, with 18 bases left in between.

The CDR3 DNA is TGTGCCAGCGGGCTAGCGCGTTCAAGCTCCTACAATGAGCAGTTCTTC. This encodes CASGLARSSSYNEQFF. V gene TRBV27 combines with J gene TRBJ2-1; tentatively, D is TRBD2 (6 bases). CDR3 length: 16 residues. CDR1 and CDR2 from the germline V gene are MNHEY and SMNVEV (reference sequence). V lost 8 bases and J lost 0, with 17 bases in between.

The sample holds a few counts of this clonotype. V and J are TRBV19 and TRBJ1-1; no definite D call. The germline gives CDR1 LNHDA, CDR2 SQIVND (reference sequence). The CDR3 totals 13 residues. The V end lost 3 bases, the J end lost 5 bases, and 10 bases lay between the germline ends. The CDR3 here is CASSIRGSTEAFF. The CDR3 DNA is TGTGCCAGTAGTATTAGAGGGAGTACTGAAGCTTTCTTT.

This clonotype was recorded many times. The rearrangement joins TRBV28 to TRBJ2-7; weak D call: TRBD1 (6 bases). Germline V gives CDR1 MDHEN, CDR2 SYDVKM. The CDR3 loop spans 16 amino acids. The V gene lost 2 bases and the J gene lost 3 bases, with 17 bases spanning the gap. In DNA form, the CDR3 reads TGTGCCAGCAGTTTAACTGGACAGAGGGTGGGCTACGAGCAGTACTTC. This encodes CASSLTGQRVGYEQYF.

This clonotype was observed at least ten times. The gene calls are TRBV11-2 and TRBJ1-1; perhaps TRBD1 as D (5 bases). CDR1 is SGHAT and CDR2 is FQNNGV in the germline V gene. This CDR3 spans 14 amino acids. V lost 5 bases to trimming and J lost 3 bases, with 13 bases between them. CDR3 protein: CASSTGVGDTEAFF. As DNA, the CDR3 is TGTGCCAGCAGCACGGGAGTGGGGGACACTGAAGCTTTCTTT.

The genes are TRBV7-8 and TRBJ1-5; D unclear. V was cut by 5 bases and J by 0 bases, with 11 bases left in between. The CDR3 is 15 residues long. Germline V lookup: CDR1 SGHVS, CDR2 FQNEAQ. CDR3 in amino acids: CASSTGTYSNQPQHF. The DNA for the CDR3 is TGTGCCAGCAGCACCGGTACCTATAGCAATCAGCCCCAGCATTTT.

This clonotype was detected many times. The V call is TRBV28, the J call TRBJ2-5; TRBD2 matches at 8 bases. This CDR3 has 14 residues. With V trimmed by 1 base and J by 6 bases, 4 bases remained unmatched. Germline V CDR1 and CDR2: MDHEN, SYDVKM. For the CDR3, the DNA is TGTGCCAGCAGTTTATCGGGAGGGCCGCAGACCCAGTACTTC. This codes for CASSLSGGPQTQYF.

CDR3 protein: CASSHTGAGANTEAFF. CDR3 nucleotide sequence: TGTGCCAGCAGCCACACAGGGGCAGGGGCGAACACTGAAGCTTTCTTT. The rearrangement uses TRBV3-1 and TRBJ1-1; TRBD1 matches 7 bases. This CDR3 has 16 residues. Germline V gives CDR1 LGHDT, CDR2 YNNKEL (reference sequence). V shed 3 bases, J shed 1 base, and the junction held 8 bases outside the gene matches.

The J gene is TRBJ1-1, the V gene TRBV20-1; D ambiguous. Trimming took 3 bases from V and 1 from J, leaving 9 bases between them. Germline CDR1 and CDR2: DFQATT and SNEGSKA (reference sequence). The length of the CDR3 is 13 residues. In nucleotides, the CDR3 is TGCAGTGCTAGTTTAAGACAGAACACTGAAGCTTTCTTT. Protein sequence: CSASLRQNTEAFF.

The sample holds many counts of this clonotype. J is TRBJ1-2 and V is TRBV27; TRBD1 matches 9 bases. The CDR3 extends over 15 amino acids. After removal of 5 bases from V and 3 bases from J, the junction contained 7 bases not matched to a gene. The germline V gene encodes CDR1 MNHEY and CDR2 SMNVEV (reference sequence). CDR3 nucleotides: TGTGCCAGCAGTAAGAACAGGGGGCGCGACTATGGCTACACCTTC. Amino acids: CASSKNRGRDYGYTF.

This clonotype has at least ten counts. V usage is TRBV6-1 and J usage is TRBJ1-1, with D unresolved. CDR1 and CDR2 (germline): MNHNS, SASEGT. The germline V and J ends were trimmed by 3 bases and 1 base, with 9 bases remaining between them. This CDR3 contains 14 residues. The DNA of the CDR3 is TGTGCCAGCAGTGATGGGTGGAAGAACACTGAAGCTTTCTTT. Amino acids: CASSDGWKNTEAFF.

The V and J genes are TRBV19 and TRBJ2-2; TRBD1 matches 9 bases. There are 16 residues in the CDR3. V shed 2 bases and J 5 bases; nucleotides not matched to a gene: 6. The V gene's germline CDR1 is LNHDA and CDR2 SQIVND (reference sequence). The CDR3 nucleotides are TGTGCCAGTAGTATATCACAGGGGGCCGGGACCGGGGAGCTGTTTTTT. Encoded protein: CASSISQGAGTGELFF.